The TCR beta chain under discussion was sequenced for a study of blood T cell repertoires in COVID-19. In the study overall: The United States, Italy and Spain provided the acute and convalescent COVID-19 samples. T cells, B-cell-depleted T cells, or PBMCs provided the cDNA or gDNA that served as material.

This CDR3 is built from 15 residues. The V gene's germline CDR1 is SGDLS and CDR2 YYNGEE. Trimming took 3 bases from V and 6 from J; bases not matched to a gene: 2. In the original workflow: Amplification with reference gene primers provided the estimates of nucleated cell counts. Sequencing used immunoSEQ multiplex PCR; TCRdb keeps in-frame clones, though not all of them. D and trimming come from the DNA, and the V and J calls and clone size come from that table. There are 200,000 to 250,000 clones in the sample; around 80% occur only once, and 7.2% lies in the top ten. Concerning this clone itself: Other nucleotide sequences in the sample specify the same CDR3.

The specimen sequenced was peripheral blood. The chain combines TRBV9 with TRBJ2-1, with 14 bases that match TRBD2. The receptor comes from an older woman with acute or convalescent COVID-19. CDR3 in DNA: TGTGCCAGCAGCGGGGGACTAGCGGGGGTCAATGAGCAGTTCTTC. This encodes CASSGGLAGVNEQFF.